The present T cell receptor beta chain was sequenced within a study of cytomegalovirus exposure and HLA in healthy donors. Points on this clone: Other DNA sequences in the sample encode the same CDR3.

It was with 60 Vbeta and 13 Jbeta primers that the PCR ran. The repertoire was sequenced with immunoSEQ multiplex PCR; TCRdb's copy has only in-frame clones and lacks some. Its table records around 140,000 clones. J was trimmed by 0 bases and V by 5 bases; bases with no gene match: 0. The CDR3 contains 14 residues. Germline loops: CDR1 SQVTM, CDR2 ANQGSEA. Sequencing used PBMCs. The chain links TRBV29-1 to TRBJ2-6; 8 bases fit TRBD1. The receptor comes from a middle-aged woman in good health and CMV-seropositive. In DNA form, the CDR3 reads TGCAGCGTTCAGGGGGCCTCTGGGGCCAACGTCCTGACTTTC. This encodes CSVQGASGANVLTF. The full variable domain, its missing parts supplied by reference TRBV29-1 and TRBJ2-6, is SAVISQKPSRDICQRGTSLTIQCQVDSQVTMMFWYRQQPGQSLTLIATANQGSEATYESGFVIDKFPISRPNLTFSTLTVSNMSPEDSSIYLCSVQGASGANVLTFGAGSRLTVL.